The 9 T cell receptor beta chains presented below share a single source sample, sequenced in a study of early T cells in non-severe SARS-CoV-2 infection. TCRdb used MiXCR to reprocess the 5' RACE reads, holding one entry per CDR3 protein. In the table there are tens of thousands of distinct CDR3 sequences, over 10% of which are singletons. Sequences were derived from whole blood, sampled at baseline. The receptors originated from an adult who was a healthcare worker with PCR-confirmed SARS-CoV-2 infection or an uninfected control (not recorded which).

In its sample, this clonotype was seen a few times. V usage is TRBV4-3 and J usage is TRBJ2-7; TRBD2 aligns across 8 bases. Germline CDR1 and CDR2: LGHNA and YSLEER. J lost 5 bases, V lost 4 bases, and 10 bases had no gene match. This CDR3 spans 15 amino acids. The CDR3 spells CASSRSPSGSHEQYF. Written as DNA, the CDR3 is TGCGCCAGCAGCCGGTCGCCGAGCGGGAGTCACGAGCAGTACTTC.

The chain is built from TRBV3-1 and TRBJ2-7, with D perhaps matching TRBD1 or TRBD2 (5 bases each). The V and J ends lost 4 bases and 3 bases respectively, with 16 bases between them. The CDR3 covers 15 residues. Per the germline V gene, CDR1 is LGHDT and CDR2 is YNNKEL (reference sequence). CDR3 nucleotide sequence: TGTGCCAGCAGCCCAGCCGGGACGGCAAACTACGAGCAGTACTTC. Protein: CASSPAGTANYEQYF.

This clonotype was observed a few times. The chain uses TRBV12-3 or TRBV12-4 and TRBJ1-2, with D tentatively TRBD1 (5 bases). The CDR3 is 13 residues long. Between the trimmed V and J ends, which lost 5 bases and 8 bases, there was a span of 15 bases. The CDR3 sequence is CASSVLPAGGYTF. CDR3 nucleotides: TGTGCCAGCAGTGTATTACCCGCAGGGGGCTACACCTTC.

This clonotype was recorded many times. V gene TRBV12-3 or TRBV12-4 combines with J gene TRBJ2-7; 9 bases are a match to TRBD2. The V segment lost 6 bases and the J segment 0 bases; nucleotides outside the gene matches: 12. This CDR3 is 17 amino acids long. CDR3 sequence: CASSPTSGSFLSYEQYF. The CDR3 nucleotides are TGTGCCAGCAGCCCAACTAGCGGGTCTTTCCTCTCCTACGAGCAGTACTTC.

The rearrangement links TRBV5-1 to TRBJ2-2; the D gene is possibly TRBD2 (6 bases). Trimming took 4 bases from V and 5 from J, leaving 18 bases between them. Germline V gene data show CDR1 as SGHRS and CDR2 as YFSETQ. The CDR3 runs 16 residues. The CDR3 nucleotides are TGCGCCAGCAGCCGGCTTACGGGAGCCGGGACCGGGGAGCTGTTTTTT. Its protein is CASSRLTGAGTGELFF. Combining the CDR3 with reference TRBV5-1 and TRBJ2-2 gives the whole variable domain KAGVTQTPRYLIKTRGQQVTLSCSPISGHRSVSWYQQTPGQGLQFLFEYFSETQRNKGNFPGRFSGRQFSNSRSEMNVSTLELGDSALYLCASSRLTGAGTGELFFGEGSRLTVL.

The table lists this clonotype with many counts. CDR3 nucleotides: TGTGCCAGCAGGCGACAGTCCCAAGAGACCCAGTACTTC. Amino acid sequence: CASRRQSQETQYF. The V call is TRBV12-3 or TRBV12-4, the J call TRBJ2-5; D perhaps matches TRBD1 (5 bases). The CDR3 contains 13 residues. V was pared by 6 bases and J by 1 base, with 9 bases between.

The V call is TRBV28, the J call TRBJ2-7; D perhaps matches TRBD1 (6 bases). The germline gives CDR1 MDHEN, CDR2 SYDVKM. The CDR3 is made up of 14 amino acids. V shed 6 bases and J shed 4 bases, with 16 bases lying between them. The CDR3: CASSYRASGYEQYF. The CDR3 region has the DNA TGTGCCAGCAGCTACAGGGCATCGGGGTACGAGCAGTACTTC.

This CDR3 reads CASSPATGQETQYF. CDR3 in DNA: TGCGCCAGCAGCCCCGCCACAGGACAAGAGACCCAGTACTTC. The V call is TRBV5-1, the J call TRBJ2-5, with D maybe TRBD1 (5 bases). The CDR3 length is 14 residues. Per germline, CDR1 SGHRS and CDR2 YFSETQ. V was clipped by 4 bases and J by 2 bases, with 12 bases between them.

This clonotype turned up a few times. This chain joins TRBV19 and TRBJ1-5, with D perhaps matching TRBD1 (6 bases). V lost 2 bases to trimming and J lost 7 bases, with 12 bases between them. Germline CDR1 is LNHDA and CDR2 is SQIVND (reference sequence). There are 14 residues in the CDR3. CDR3 loop: CASSIQGYGQPQHF. Written as DNA, the CDR3 is TGTGCCAGTAGTATACAGGGGTATGGACAGCCCCAGCATTTT. Together with reference TRBV19 and TRBJ1-5, the CDR3 gives the full variable domain: DGGITQSPKYLFRKEGQNVTLSCEQNLNHDAMYWYRQDPGQGLRLIYYSQIVNDFQKGDIAEGYSVSREKKESFPLTVTSAQKNPTAFYLCASSIQGYGQPQHFGDGTRLSIL.